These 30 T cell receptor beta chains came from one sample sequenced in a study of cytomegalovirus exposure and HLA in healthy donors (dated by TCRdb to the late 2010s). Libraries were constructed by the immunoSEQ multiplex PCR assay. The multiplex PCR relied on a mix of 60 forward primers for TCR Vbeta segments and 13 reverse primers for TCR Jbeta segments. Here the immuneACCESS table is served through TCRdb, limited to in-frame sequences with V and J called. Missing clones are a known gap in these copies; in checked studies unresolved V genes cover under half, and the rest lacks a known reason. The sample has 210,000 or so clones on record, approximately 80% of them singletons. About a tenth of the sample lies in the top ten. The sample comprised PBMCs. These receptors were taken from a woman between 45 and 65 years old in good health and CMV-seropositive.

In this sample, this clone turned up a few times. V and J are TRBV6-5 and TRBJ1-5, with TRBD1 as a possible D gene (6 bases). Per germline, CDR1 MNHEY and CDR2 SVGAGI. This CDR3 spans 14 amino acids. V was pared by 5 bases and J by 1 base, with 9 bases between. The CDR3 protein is CASSRGLSNQPQHF. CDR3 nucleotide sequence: TGTGCCAGCAGTAGGGGGTTGAGCAATCAGCCCCAGCATTTT.

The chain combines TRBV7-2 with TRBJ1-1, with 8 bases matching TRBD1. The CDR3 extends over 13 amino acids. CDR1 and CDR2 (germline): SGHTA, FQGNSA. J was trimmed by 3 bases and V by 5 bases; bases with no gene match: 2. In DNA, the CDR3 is TGTGCCAGCAGCGGACAGGGATACACTGAAGCTTTCTTT. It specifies CASSGQGYTEAFF.

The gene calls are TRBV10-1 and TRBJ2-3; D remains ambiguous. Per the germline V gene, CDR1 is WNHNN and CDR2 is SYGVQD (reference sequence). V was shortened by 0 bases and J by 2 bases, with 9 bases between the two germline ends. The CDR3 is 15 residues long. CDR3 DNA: TGCGCCAGCAGTGAGTCGAAAGAGGTCACAGATACGCAGTATTTT. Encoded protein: CASSESKEVTDTQYF.

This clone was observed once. This CDR3 reads CSAGQGGGIAGGTDTQYF. The CDR3 bases are TGCAGCGCCGGACAGGGAGGGGGGATAGCGGGGGGGACAGATACGCAGTATTTT. The V call is TRBV29-1, the J call TRBJ2-3, with 11 bases fitting TRBD2. The ends lost 7 bases at V and 3 bases at J; junction bases unmatched: 18. The CDR3 covers 18 residues. CDR1 and CDR2 from the germline V gene are SQVTM and ANQGSEA.

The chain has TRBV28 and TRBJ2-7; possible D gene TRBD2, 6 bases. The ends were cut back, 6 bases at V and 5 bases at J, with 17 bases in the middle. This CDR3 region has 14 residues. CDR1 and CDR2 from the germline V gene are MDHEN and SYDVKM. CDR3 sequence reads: CASRGTWEAHEQYF. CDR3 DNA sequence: TGTGCCAGCAGGGGGACGTGGGAGGCCCACGAGCAGTACTTC.

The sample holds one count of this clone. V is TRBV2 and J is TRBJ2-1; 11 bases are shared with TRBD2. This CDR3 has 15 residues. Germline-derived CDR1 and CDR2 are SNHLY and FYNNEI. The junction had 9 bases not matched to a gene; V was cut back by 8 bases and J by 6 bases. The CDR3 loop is CASYQLAGGSNEQFF. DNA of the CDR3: TGTGCCAGCTACCAGCTAGCGGGGGGTTCCAATGAGCAGTTCTTC.

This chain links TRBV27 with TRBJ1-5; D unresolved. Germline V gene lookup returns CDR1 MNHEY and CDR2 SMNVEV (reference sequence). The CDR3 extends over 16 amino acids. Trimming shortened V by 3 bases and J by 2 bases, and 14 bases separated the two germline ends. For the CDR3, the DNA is TGTGCCAGCAGTTTCAGCGGGCGGGTCGGCAATCAGCCCCAGCATTTT. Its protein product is CASSFSGRVGNQPQHF.

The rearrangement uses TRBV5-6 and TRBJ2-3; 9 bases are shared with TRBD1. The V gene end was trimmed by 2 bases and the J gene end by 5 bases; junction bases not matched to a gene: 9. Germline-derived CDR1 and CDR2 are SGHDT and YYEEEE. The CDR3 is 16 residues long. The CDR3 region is CASSFGTGSPEDTQYF. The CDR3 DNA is TGTGCCAGCAGCTTCGGGACAGGGAGTCCAGAAGATACGCAGTATTTT.

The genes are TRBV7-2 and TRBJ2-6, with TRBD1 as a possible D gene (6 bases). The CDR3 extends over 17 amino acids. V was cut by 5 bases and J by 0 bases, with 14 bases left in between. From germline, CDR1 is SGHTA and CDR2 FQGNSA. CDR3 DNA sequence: TGTGCCAGCAGCCTCGGGACACAGAACTCTGGGGCCAACGTCCTGACTTTC. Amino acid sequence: CASSLGTQNSGANVLTF. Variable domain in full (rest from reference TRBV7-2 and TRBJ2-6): GAGVSQSPSNKVTEKGKDVELRCDPISGHTALYWYRQSLGQGLEFLIYFQGNSAPDKSGLPSDRFSAERTGGSVSTLTIQRTQQEDSAVYLCASSLGTQNSGANVLTFGAGSRLTVL.

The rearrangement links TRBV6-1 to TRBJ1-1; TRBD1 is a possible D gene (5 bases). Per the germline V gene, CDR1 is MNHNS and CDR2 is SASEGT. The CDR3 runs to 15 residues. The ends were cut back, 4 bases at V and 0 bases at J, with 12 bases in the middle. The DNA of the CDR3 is TGTGCCAGCAGTGCCCAGACAGATATGAACACTGAAGCTTTCTTT. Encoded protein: CASSAQTDMNTEAFF.

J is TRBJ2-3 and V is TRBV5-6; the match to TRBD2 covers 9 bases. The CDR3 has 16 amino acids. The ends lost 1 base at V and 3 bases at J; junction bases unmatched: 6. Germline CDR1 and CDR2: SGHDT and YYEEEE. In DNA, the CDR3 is TGTGCCAGCAGCTTGCAGCGGGGGGCGTTTACAGATACGCAGTATTTT. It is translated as CASSLQRGAFTDTQYF.

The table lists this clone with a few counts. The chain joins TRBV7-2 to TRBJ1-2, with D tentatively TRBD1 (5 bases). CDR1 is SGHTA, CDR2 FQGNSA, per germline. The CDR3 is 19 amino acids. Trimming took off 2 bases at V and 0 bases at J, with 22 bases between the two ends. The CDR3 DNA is TGTGCCAGCAGCTTATATGTTCGCGGGGGAATCCCAGCTAACTATGGCTACACCTTC. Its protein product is CASSLYVRGGIPANYGYTF.

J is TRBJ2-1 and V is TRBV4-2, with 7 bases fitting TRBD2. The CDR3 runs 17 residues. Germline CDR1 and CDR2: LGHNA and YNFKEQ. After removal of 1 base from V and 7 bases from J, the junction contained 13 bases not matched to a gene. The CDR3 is CASSQGVSAGVLNEQFF. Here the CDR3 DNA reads TGTGCCAGCAGCCAAGGGGTTTCGGCGGGGGTTTTGAATGAGCAGTTCTTC.

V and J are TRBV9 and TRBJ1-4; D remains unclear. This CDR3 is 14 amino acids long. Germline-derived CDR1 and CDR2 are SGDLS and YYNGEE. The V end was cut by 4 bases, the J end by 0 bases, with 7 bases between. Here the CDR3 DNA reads TGTGCCAGCAGCCCAGGTGCAACTAATGAAAAACTGTTTTTT. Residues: CASSPGATNEKLFF.

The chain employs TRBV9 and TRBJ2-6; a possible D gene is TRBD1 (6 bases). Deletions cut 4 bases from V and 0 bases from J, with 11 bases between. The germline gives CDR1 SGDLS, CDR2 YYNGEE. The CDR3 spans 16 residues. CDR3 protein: CASSPQQGSGANVLTF. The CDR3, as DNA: TGTGCCAGCAGCCCGCAACAGGGCTCTGGGGCCAACGTCCTGACTTTC.

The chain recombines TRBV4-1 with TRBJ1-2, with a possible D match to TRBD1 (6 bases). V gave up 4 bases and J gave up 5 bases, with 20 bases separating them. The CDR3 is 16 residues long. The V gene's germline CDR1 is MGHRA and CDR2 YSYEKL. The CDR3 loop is CASSPSGGAARYGYTF. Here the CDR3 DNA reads TGCGCCAGCAGCCCTTCTGGGGGGGCCGCCCGTTATGGCTACACCTTC.

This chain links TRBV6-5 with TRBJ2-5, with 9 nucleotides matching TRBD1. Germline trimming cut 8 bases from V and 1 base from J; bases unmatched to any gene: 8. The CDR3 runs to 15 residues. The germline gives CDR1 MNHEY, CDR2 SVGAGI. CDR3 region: CASGTGTGSQETQYF. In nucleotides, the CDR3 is TGTGCCAGCGGAACCGGGACAGGGTCCCAAGAGACCCAGTACTTC.

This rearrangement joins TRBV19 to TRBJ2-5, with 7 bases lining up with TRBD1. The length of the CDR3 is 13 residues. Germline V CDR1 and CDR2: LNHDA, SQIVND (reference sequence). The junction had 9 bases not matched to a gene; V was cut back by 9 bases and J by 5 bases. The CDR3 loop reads CASSDRARETQYF. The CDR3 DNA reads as TGTGCCAGCAGTGACAGGGCCAGGGAGACCCAGTACTTC.

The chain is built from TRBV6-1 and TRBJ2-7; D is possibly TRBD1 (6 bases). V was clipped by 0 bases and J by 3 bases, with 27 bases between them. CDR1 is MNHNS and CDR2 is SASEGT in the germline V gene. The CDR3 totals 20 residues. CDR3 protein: CASSEARPPNDRLVIYEQYF. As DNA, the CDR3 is TGTGCCAGCAGTGAAGCGCGCCCCCCCAATGACAGGCTAGTTATCTACGAGCAGTACTTC.

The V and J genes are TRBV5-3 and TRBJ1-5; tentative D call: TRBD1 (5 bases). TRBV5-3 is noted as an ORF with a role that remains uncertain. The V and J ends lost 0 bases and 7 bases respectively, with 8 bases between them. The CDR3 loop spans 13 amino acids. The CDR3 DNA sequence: TGTGCCAGAAGCTTGGTTAGGGGACAGCCCCAGCATTTT. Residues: CARSLVRGQPQHF.

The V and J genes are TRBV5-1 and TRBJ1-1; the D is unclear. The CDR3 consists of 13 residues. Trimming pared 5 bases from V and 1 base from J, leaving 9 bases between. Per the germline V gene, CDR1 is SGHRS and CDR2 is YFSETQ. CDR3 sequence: CASRRSPNTEAFF. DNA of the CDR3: TGCGCCAGCAGGAGGTCCCCGAACACTGAAGCTTTCTTT.

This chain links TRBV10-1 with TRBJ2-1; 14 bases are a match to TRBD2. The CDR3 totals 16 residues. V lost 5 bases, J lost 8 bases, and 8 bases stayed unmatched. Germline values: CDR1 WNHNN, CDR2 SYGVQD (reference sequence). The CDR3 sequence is CASSSQLTSGGDEQFF. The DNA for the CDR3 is TGCGCCAGCAGTTCCCAATTGACTAGCGGGGGGGATGAGCAGTTCTTC.

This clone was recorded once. This CDR3 reads CAWSPSTGSEQYF. CDR3 nucleotides: TGTGCCTGGAGTCCATCAACAGGGAGCGAGCAGTACTTC. This chain connects TRBV30 to TRBJ2-7; perhaps TRBD1 as D (6 bases). The CDR3 length is 13 residues. Germline CDR1 is GTSNPN and CDR2 is SVGIG (reference sequence). Deletions cut 2 bases from V and 6 bases from J, with 14 bases between.

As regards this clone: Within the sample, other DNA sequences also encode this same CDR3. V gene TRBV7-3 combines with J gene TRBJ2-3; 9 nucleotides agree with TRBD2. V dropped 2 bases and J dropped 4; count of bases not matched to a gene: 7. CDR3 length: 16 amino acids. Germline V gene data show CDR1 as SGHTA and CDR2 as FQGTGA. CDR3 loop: CASSLPAGGAADTQYF. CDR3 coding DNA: TGTGCCAGCAGCTTACCAGCGGGGGGTGCTGCAGATACGCAGTATTTT.

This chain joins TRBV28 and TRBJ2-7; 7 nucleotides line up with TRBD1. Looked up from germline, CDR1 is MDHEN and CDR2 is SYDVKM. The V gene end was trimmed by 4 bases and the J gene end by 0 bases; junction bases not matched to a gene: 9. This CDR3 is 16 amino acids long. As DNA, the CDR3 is TGTGCCAGCAGTTCCCCCCGCCGGGACAGCTCCTACGAGCAGTACTTC. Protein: CASSSPRRDSSYEQYF. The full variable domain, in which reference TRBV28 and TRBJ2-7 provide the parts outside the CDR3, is DVKVTQSSRYLVKRTGEKVFLECVQDMDHENMFWYRQDPGLGLRLIYFSYDVKMKEKGDIPEGYSVSREKKERFSLILESASTNQTSMYLCASSSPRRDSSYEQYFGPGTRLTVT.

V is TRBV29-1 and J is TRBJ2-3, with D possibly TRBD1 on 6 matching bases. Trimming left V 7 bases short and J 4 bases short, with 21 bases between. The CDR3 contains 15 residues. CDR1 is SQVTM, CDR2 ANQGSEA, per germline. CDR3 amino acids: CSAGLTGFPADTQYF. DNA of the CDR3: TGCAGCGCTGGACTTACAGGGTTTCCCGCAGATACGCAGTATTTT.

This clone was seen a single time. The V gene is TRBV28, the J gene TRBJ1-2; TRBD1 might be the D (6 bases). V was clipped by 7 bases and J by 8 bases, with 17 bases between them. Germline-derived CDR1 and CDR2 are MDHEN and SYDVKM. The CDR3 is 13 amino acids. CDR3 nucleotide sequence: TGTGCCAGCATCAAGGCAGGGGTTTTCGGCTACACCTTC. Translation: CASIKAGVFGYTF.

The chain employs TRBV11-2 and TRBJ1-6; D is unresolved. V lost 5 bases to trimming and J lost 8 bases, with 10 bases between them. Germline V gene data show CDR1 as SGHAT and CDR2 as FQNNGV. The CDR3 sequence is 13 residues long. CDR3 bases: TGTGCCAGCAGCCCCCAGTTCGATTCACCCCTCCACTTT. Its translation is CASSPQFDSPLHF. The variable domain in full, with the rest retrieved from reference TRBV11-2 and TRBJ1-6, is EAGVAQSPRYKIIEKRQSVAFWCNPISGHATLYWYQQILGQGPKLLIQFQNNGVVDDSQLPKDRFSAERLKGVDSTLKIQPAKLEDSAVYLCASSPQFDSPLHFGNGTRLTVT.

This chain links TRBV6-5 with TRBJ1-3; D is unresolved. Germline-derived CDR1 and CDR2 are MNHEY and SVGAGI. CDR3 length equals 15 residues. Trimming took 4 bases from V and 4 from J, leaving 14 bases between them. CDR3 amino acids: CASSFSMGEGNTIYF. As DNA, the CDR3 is TGTGCCAGCAGTTTCTCGATGGGCGAGGGAAACACCATATATTTT.

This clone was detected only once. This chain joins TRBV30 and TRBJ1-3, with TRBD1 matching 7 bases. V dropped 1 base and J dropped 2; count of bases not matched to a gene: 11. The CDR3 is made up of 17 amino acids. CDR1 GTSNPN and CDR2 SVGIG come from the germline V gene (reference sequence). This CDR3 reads CAWSAAQGVLTGNTIYF. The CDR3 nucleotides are TGTGCCTGGAGTGCAGCCCAGGGGGTTCTAACTGGAAACACCATATATTTT.